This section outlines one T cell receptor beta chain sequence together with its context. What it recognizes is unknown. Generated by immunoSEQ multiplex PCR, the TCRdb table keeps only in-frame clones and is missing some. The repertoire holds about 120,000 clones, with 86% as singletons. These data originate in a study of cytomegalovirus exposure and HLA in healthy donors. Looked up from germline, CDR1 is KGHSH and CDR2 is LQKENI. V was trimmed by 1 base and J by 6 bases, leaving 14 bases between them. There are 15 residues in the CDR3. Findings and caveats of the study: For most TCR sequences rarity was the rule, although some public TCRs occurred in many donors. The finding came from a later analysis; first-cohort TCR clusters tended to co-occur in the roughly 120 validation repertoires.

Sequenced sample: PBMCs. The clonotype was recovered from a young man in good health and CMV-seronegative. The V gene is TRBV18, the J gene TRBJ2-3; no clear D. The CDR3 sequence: CASSPLSVPGDTQYF. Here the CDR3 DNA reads TGTGCCAGCTCACCACTTTCGGTCCCCGGGGATACGCAGTATTTT.